This TCR beta chain was retrieved from a study of identical twins. The CDR3 runs 13 residues. The V gene lost 4 bases and the J gene lost 8 bases, with 14 bases spanning the gap. CDR1 is SNHLY, CDR2 FYNNEI, per germline. Using its own MiXCR run on the 5' RACE reads, TCRdb lists one record per CDR3 protein. The sample has 1.5 million to 2 million distinct CDR3 sequences; about 30% are singletons. Findings and limits, study-wide: Out-of-frame beta sequences exhibited a weaker degree of excess twin sharing.

About this clonotype: Its antigen is unknown.

Sequencing used cord blood. The V and J genes are TRBV2 and TRBJ1-2; a possible D gene is TRBD1 (5 bases). This clonotype was obtained from a newborn girl in good health. This CDR3 is CASSVSGIYGYTF. The CDR3 DNA reads TGTGCCAGCAGTGTTTCAGGGATTTACGGCTACACCTTC.